This TCR beta chain is drawn from a study of T cells in Graves' hyperthyroidism and ophthalmopathy. This clonotype was counted a single time. Its antigen is currently unknown. A much larger clone differs by one base, so this may be a read error. CDR3 length: 13 residues. The germline CDR1 and CDR2 sequences are SNHLY and FYNNEI. Study results and caveats: Median prediction lead before ophthalmopathy onset was six to eight months with the model.

TCR beta CDR3 regions were amplified from RNA. The HTBI primer set served for first-round RT-PCR of the TCR CDR3. TCRdb called the multiplex PCR reads again in MiXCR, with one record for every CDR3 protein. The profile shows hundreds of thousands of distinct CDR3 sequences, over 35% of them singletons. J is TRBJ1-5 and V is TRBV2; D may be TRBD1 (6 bases). Sequencing was carried out using blood. This clonotype was sampled from a man between 18 and 35 years old with Graves' hyperthyroidism. The DNA for the CDR3 is TGTGTCAGCACTGGACAGTTCAATCAGCCCCAGCATTTT. Its protein is CVSTGQFNQPQHF.